One and the same sample provided the 13 T cell receptor beta chains below, sequenced in a study of PD-1 blockade in classical Hodgkin lymphoma. Sequencing was performed with immunoSEQ multiplex PCR; in TCRdb, only in-frame clones are kept and a portion is missing. The sample gives tens of thousands of clones, about 90% of which show up once; about 9.8% is in the top ten. Relapse after autologous stem cell transplantation occurred in every patient, and brentuximab vedotin exposure varied. The sample in question was peripheral blood mononuclear cells (PBMCs), obtained at baseline. The receptor source for this set is a human donor with classical Hodgkin lymphoma.

The chain links TRBV28 to TRBJ2-7; D is perhaps TRBD1 or TRBD2 (5 bases each). The CDR3 has 14 amino acids. Germline V CDR1 and CDR2: MDHEN, SYDVKM. V was pared by 1 base and J by 3 bases, with 10 bases between. The CDR3 nucleotides are TGTGCCAGCAGTTTATCTTCTGGGGGCTACGAGCAGTACTTC. This translates into CASSLSSGGYEQYF.

This clone appeared once. V and J are TRBV5-1 and TRBJ2-3, with no clear D. This CDR3 is built from 12 residues. V was shortened by 0 bases and J by 6 bases, with 5 bases between the two germline ends. Germline lookup yields CDR1 SGHRS and CDR2 YFSETQ. The CDR3 DNA is TGCGCCAGCAGCTTGGAGTGGGATACGCAGTATTTT. Translation gives CASSLEWDTQYF.

The rearrangement joins TRBV7-9 to TRBJ2-2; maybe TRBD1 (5 bases). Germline loops: CDR1 SEHNR, CDR2 FQNEAQ (reference sequence). The CDR3 runs to 12 residues. Trimming pared 3 bases from V and 6 bases from J, leaving 5 bases between. The CDR3 DNA sequence: TGTGCCAGCAGCTTGGGGCCCGGGGAGCTGTTTTTT. Protein product: CASSLGPGELFF.

V and J are TRBV19 and TRBJ2-1; D is unclear. From germline, CDR1 is LNHDA and CDR2 SQIVND (reference sequence). The CDR3 extends over 14 amino acids. V was clipped by 6 bases and J by 0 bases, with 9 bases between them. This CDR3 reads CASRALSSYNEQFF. The CDR3 region has the DNA TGTGCCAGTAGGGCCCTAAGCTCCTACAATGAGCAGTTCTTC.

The V and J genes are TRBV7-2 and TRBJ2-2; possible D gene TRBD1, 6 bases. V was clipped by 4 bases and J by 3 bases, with 12 bases between them. Germline assignment: CDR1 SGHTA and CDR2 FQGNSA. The CDR3 runs to 15 residues. The CDR3 DNA follows: TGTGCCAGCAGCTCCACACAGGGCTACACCGGGGAGCTGTTTTTT. It translates to CASSSTQGYTGELFF.

The V gene is TRBV4-2, the J gene TRBJ2-5; D remains ambiguous. The CDR3 sequence is 15 residues long. Trimming pared 0 bases from V and 1 base from J, leaving 9 bases between. CDR1 and CDR2 (germline): LGHNA, YNFKEQ. The CDR3 here is CASSQEGSSQETQYF. The DNA of the CDR3 is TGTGCCAGCAGCCAAGAGGGTTCCAGCCAAGAGACCCAGTACTTC.

The rearrangement joins TRBV12-5 to TRBJ1-2; 7 bases line up with TRBD1. V dropped 6 bases and J dropped 6; count of bases not matched to a gene: 7. The CDR3 runs 13 residues. The V gene's germline CDR1 is LGHNT and CDR2 FRNRAP. The CDR3 reads CASGQSDRDGYTF. The CDR3 nucleotides are TGTGCTAGTGGGCAATCTGACAGGGATGGCTACACCTTC.

The chain links TRBV5-1 to TRBJ2-7, with TRBD2 matching over 16 bases. The trim removed 4 bases at V and 3 bases at J, leaving 7 bases unmatched. The CDR3 extends over 17 amino acids. The germline gives CDR1 SGHRS, CDR2 YFSETQ. CDR3 sequence reads: CASSPGLAGGPNYEQYF. The CDR3 DNA reads TGCGCCAGCAGCCCGGGACTAGCGGGAGGGCCAAACTACGAGCAGTACTTC. The variable domain in full, completed from reference TRBV5-1 and TRBJ2-7, reads KAGVTQTPRYLIKTRGQQVTLSCSPISGHRSVSWYQQTPGQGLQFLFEYFSETQRNKGNFPGRFSGRQFSNSRSEMNVSTLELGDSALYLCASSPGLAGGPNYEQYFGPGTRLTVT.

This chain joins TRBV6-1 and TRBJ1-2, with 8 bases that match TRBD1. The CDR3 extends over 15 amino acids. The germline V gene encodes CDR1 MNHNS and CDR2 SASEGT. J was trimmed by 6 bases and V by 2 bases; bases with no gene match: 8. DNA for the CDR3: TGTGCCAGCAGTGAACAAAAGACAGGGGTGGATGGCTACACCTTC. Amino acid sequence: CASSEQKTGVDGYTF.

The chain combines TRBV9 with TRBJ2-2, with 7 positions matching TRBD2. The CDR3 extends over 16 amino acids. Per germline, CDR1 SGDLS and CDR2 YYNGEE. The ends lost 0 bases at V and 1 base at J; junction bases unmatched: 3. The CDR3 reads CASSVAGGRNTGELFF. DNA of the CDR3: TGTGCCAGCAGCGTAGCTGGCGGGAGGAACACCGGGGAGCTGTTTTTT.

This chain connects TRBV27 to TRBJ2-1; TRBD1 matches 8 bases. This CDR3 contains 19 residues. V lost 4 bases, J lost 1 base, and 15 bases stayed unmatched. From germline, CDR1 is MNHEY and CDR2 SMNVEV (reference sequence). The CDR3 region has the DNA TGTGCCAGCAGTTCCGCAAAGTTCCAGGGGGCAATATCCTACAATGAGCAGTTCTTC. Amino acid sequence: CASSSAKFQGAISYNEQFF.

As DNA, the CDR3 is TGTGCCAGCTGGGGACAGGGGAGTGGCACAGATACGCAGTATTTT. Amino acids: CASWGQGSGTDTQYF. The rearrangement joins TRBV28 to TRBJ2-3; 10 nucleotides align to TRBD1. After removal of 8 bases from V and 1 base from J, the junction contained 6 bases not matched to a gene. Germline loops: CDR1 MDHEN, CDR2 SYDVKM. CDR3 length equals 15 residues.

V is TRBV7-8 and J is TRBJ1-5, with 10 bases matching TRBD1. V was pared by 5 bases and J by 5 bases, with 6 bases of the junction left unmatched. CDR3 length equals 15 residues. Germline lookup yields CDR1 SGHVS and CDR2 FQNEAQ. The CDR3 spells CASSPRTGGYQPQHF. Written as DNA, the CDR3 is TGTGCCAGCAGCCCCAGGACAGGGGGGTATCAGCCCCAGCATTTT.